This T cell receptor beta chain was profiled in a study of T cells in Graves' hyperthyroidism and ophthalmopathy. This clonotype was seen more than once but under ten times. In germline, CDR1 is LGHNA, CDR2 YNFKEQ. With V trimmed by 3 bases and J by 5 bases, 4 bases remained unmatched. The CDR3 covers 14 residues. RNA transcripts provided the source from which TCR beta CDR3 regions were amplified. TCR CDR3 regions were first amplified by RT-PCR with HTBI primers. TCRdb ran MiXCR on the multiplex PCR reads and lists one entry per CDR3 protein. The sample has a few hundred thousand distinct CDR3 sequences; around 14% are singletons. With a duration under 2 months, the hyperthyroidism was newly diagnosed in patients aged 18 to 65. Clinicians diagnosed patients from clinical symptoms, serum thyroxine and TRAb, thyroid ultrasound and orbital computed tomography.

The clonotype originates from a woman under 40 with Graves' hyperthyroidism. The sequenced sample consisted of blood. The chain couples TRBV4-2 to TRBJ2-7; 10 bases match TRBD1. The CDR3 DNA reads TGTGCCAGCAGCCAGGGACAGGGGAGTGACGAGCAGTACTTC. This encodes CASSQGQGSDEQYF.